Listed below are T cell receptor beta chains from one sample, sequenced in a study of radiation and T cells in renal cell carcinoma. Method: immunoSEQ multiplex PCR; TCRdb's copy keeps in-frame clones and lacks some. This sample carries 100,000 to 150,000 clones, over 75% of them seen once, and the ten largest clones take 5.8%. Sequences were derived from blood, sampled from a patient whose treatment included radiotherapy and nephrectomy. The source of these receptors is a man in his forties or fifties with renal cell carcinoma. The CDR3 runs from the conserved cysteine through the conserved F or W. Each record gives: clone size, J gene, V gene, D gene, CDR3 protein, CDR3 DNA. The D gene is left open where the match is weak. Part of the rows lack a size; the others show once, few, many or a class for expanded clones.

clone size: NA; J gene: TRBJ1-2; V gene: TRBV19; D gene: TRBD1; CDR3 protein: CASVEGAYGYTF; CDR3 DNA: TGTGCCAGTGTGGAGGGGGCCTATGGCTACACCTTC
clone size: NA; J gene: TRBJ2-1; V gene: TRBV27; D gene: NA; CDR3 protein: CASSLAGGNSYNEQFF; CDR3 DNA: TGTGCCAGCAGTTTGGCAGGAGGAAACTCCTACAATGAGCAGTTCTTC
clone size: NA; J gene: TRBJ1-2; V gene: TRBV5-4; D gene: TRBD1; CDR3 protein: CASSLGWYAGQGSGYTF; CDR3 DNA: TGTGCCAGCAGCTTGGGGTGGTACGCCGGACAGGGTTCGGGCTACACCTTC
clone size: NA; J gene: TRBJ1-2; V gene: TRBV29-1; D gene: NA; CDR3 protein: CSVEADRVNYGYTF; CDR3 DNA: TGCAGCGTTGAAGCGGACCGGGTTAACTATGGCTACACCTTC
clone size: NA; J gene: TRBJ1-2; V gene: TRBV7-9; D gene: NA; CDR3 protein: CASSLVNLRDGYTF; CDR3 DNA: TGTGCCAGCAGCTTAGTCAATCTGAGAGATGGCTACACCTTC
clone size: few; J gene: TRBJ1-5; V gene: TRBV27; D gene: NA; CDR3 protein: CASSLTRVQPQHF; CDR3 DNA: TGTGCCAGCAGTTTAACCAGGGTGCAGCCCCAGCATTTT
clone size: NA; J gene: TRBJ2-5; V gene: TRBV4-1; D gene: TRBD1; CDR3 protein: CASSRQQGDETQYF; CDR3 DNA: TGCGCCAGCAGCCGTCAACAGGGGGACGAGACCCAGTACTTC
clone size: NA; J gene: TRBJ1-5; V gene: TRBV2; D gene: NA; CDR3 protein: CASSGLGSNQPQHF; CDR3 DNA: TGTGCCAGCAGTGGGTTGGGGAGCAATCAGCCCCAGCATTTT
clone size: NA; J gene: TRBJ2-1; V gene: TRBV27; D gene: TRBD2; CDR3 protein: CASSSGLADYNEQFF; CDR3 DNA: TGTGCCAGCAGTTCGGGACTAGCGGATTACAATGAGCAGTTCTTC
clone size: NA; J gene: TRBJ1-1; V gene: TRBV19; D gene: NA; CDR3 protein: CASSNGGLVNTEAFF; CDR3 DNA: TGTGCCAGTAGCAACGGAGGACTCGTCAACACTGAAGCTTTCTTT
clone size: NA; J gene: TRBJ2-2; V gene: TRBV10-3; D gene: NA; CDR3 protein: CAISEPTGFSGELFF; CDR3 DNA: TGTGCCATCAGTGAGCCTACAGGGTTTTCCGGGGAGCTGTTTTTT
clone size: NA; J gene: TRBJ2-1; V gene: TRBV7-2; D gene: NA; CDR3 protein: CASSTHSSYNEQFF; CDR3 DNA: TGTGCCAGCAGCACCCACAGCTCCTACAATGAGCAGTTCTTC
clone size: NA; J gene: TRBJ1-1; V gene: TRBV6-5; D gene: NA; CDR3 protein: CASSPGQNTEAFF; CDR3 DNA: TGTGCCAGCAGTCCTGGACAGAACACTGAAGCTTTCTTT
clone size: once; J gene: TRBJ2-5; V gene: TRBV5-1; D gene: TRBD1; CDR3 protein: CASSKGQGPETQYF; CDR3 DNA: TGCGCCAGCAGCAAAGGACAGGGCCCTGAGACCCAGTACTTC
clone size: NA; J gene: TRBJ2-7; V gene: TRBV18; D gene: NA; CDR3 protein: CASSEGVGNSYEQYF; CDR3 DNA: TGTGCCAGCTCGGAGGGAGTAGGGAACTCCTACGAGCAGTACTTC
clone size: NA; J gene: TRBJ2-7; V gene: TRBV6-5; D gene: TRBD2; CDR3 protein: CASSPTSGSGYEQYF; CDR3 DNA: TGTGCCAGCAGTCCGACTAGCGGGAGTGGCTACGAGCAGTACTTC
clone size: NA; J gene: TRBJ2-3; V gene: TRBV4-1; D gene: NA; CDR3 protein: CASSQGYADTQYF; CDR3 DNA: TGCGCCAGCAGCCAAGGTTACGCAGATACGCAGTATTTT
clone size: NA; J gene: TRBJ1-6; V gene: TRBV30; D gene: TRBD1; CDR3 protein: CAWSSGVGGFLNSPLHF; CDR3 DNA: TGTGCCTGGAGTTCAGGGGTAGGGGGCTTCCTTAATTCACCCCTCCACTTT
clone size: few; J gene: TRBJ1-4; V gene: TRBV27; D gene: NA; CDR3 protein: CASRYRGGEKLFF; CDR3 DNA: TGTGCCAGCAGGTACAGAGGAGGTGAAAAACTGTTTTTT
clone size: NA; J gene: TRBJ2-7; V gene: TRBV5-1; D gene: TRBD2; CDR3 protein: CASSLAGLVDEQYF; CDR3 DNA: TGCGCCAGCAGCTTGGCAGGACTAGTGGACGAGCAGTACTTC
clone size: NA; J gene: TRBJ2-3; V gene: TRBV5-6; D gene: TRBD2; CDR3 protein: CASSPGLAWSTDTQYF; CDR3 DNA: TGTGCCAGCAGCCCCGGACTAGCATGGAGCACAGATACGCAGTATTTT
clone size: NA; J gene: TRBJ2-1; V gene: TRBV7-3; D gene: TRBD1; CDR3 protein: CASSLYGDSNSGEQFF; CDR3 DNA: TGTGCCAGCAGCTTATACGGGGACAGCAATTCCGGTGAGCAGTTCTTC
clone size: NA; J gene: TRBJ2-2; V gene: TRBV11-3; D gene: TRBD2; CDR3 protein: CASSPRAGGTGELFF; CDR3 DNA: TGTGCCAGCAGCCCCCGGGCGGGGGGGACCGGGGAGCTGTTTTTT
clone size: NA; J gene: TRBJ1-2; V gene: TRBV2; D gene: TRBD1; CDR3 protein: CASIPGQGLDGYTF; CDR3 DNA: TGTGCCAGTATACCGGGACAGGGATTGGATGGCTACACCTTC
clone size: few; J gene: TRBJ1-1; V gene: TRBV28; D gene: NA; CDR3 protein: CASSFVYGGRSTEAFF; CDR3 DNA: TGTGCCAGCAGTTTCGTTTACGGGGGCAGGAGCACTGAAGCTTTCTTT
clone size: NA; J gene: TRBJ1-1; V gene: TRBV2; D gene: TRBD1; CDR3 protein: CATHRDRAFEAFF; CDR3 DNA: TGTGCCACCCATAGGGACAGAGCATTTGAAGCTTTCTTT
clone size: NA; J gene: TRBJ2-2; V gene: TRBV5-4; D gene: TRBD1; CDR3 protein: CASRRTGSGELFF; CDR3 DNA: TGTGCCAGCAGGCGGACAGGGTCCGGGGAGCTGTTTTTT
clone size: NA; J gene: TRBJ1-1; V gene: TRBV30; D gene: NA; CDR3 protein: CAWSVHGYTEAFF; CDR3 DNA: TGTGCCTGGAGTGTACACGGATACACTGAAGCTTTCTTT
clone size: NA; J gene: TRBJ2-2; V gene: TRBV7-9; D gene: TRBD2; CDR3 protein: CASSQWRGGTGELFF; CDR3 DNA: TGTGCCAGCAGCCAGTGGCGGGGGGGCACCGGGGAGCTGTTTTTT
clone size: NA; J gene: TRBJ1-2; V gene: TRBV18; D gene: TRBD1; CDR3 protein: CASSPEVNRGAGYTF; CDR3 DNA: TGTGCCAGCTCACCAGAGGTTAACAGGGGGGCTGGCTACACCTTC
clone size: NA; J gene: TRBJ2-2; V gene: TRBV5-6; D gene: TRBD2; CDR3 protein: CASSLKREPNTGELFF; CDR3 DNA: TGTGCCAGCAGCTTGAAGCGGGAGCCGAACACCGGGGAGCTGTTTTTT
clone size: NA; J gene: TRBJ1-1; V gene: TRBV2; D gene: TRBD1; CDR3 protein: CASSEHRGSSTEAFF; CDR3 DNA: TGTGCCAGCAGTGAACACAGGGGATCGAGCACTGAAGCTTTCTTT
clone size: NA; J gene: TRBJ1-4; V gene: TRBV5-1; D gene: NA; CDR3 protein: CASSPNLNEKLFF; CDR3 DNA: TGCGCCAGCTCGCCTAACCTTAATGAAAAACTGTTTTTT
clone size: once; J gene: TRBJ2-5; V gene: TRBV11-2; D gene: TRBD1; CDR3 protein: CASSLIDRGIQETQYF; CDR3 DNA: TGTGCCAGCAGCTTAATTGACAGGGGGATCCAAGAGACCCAGTACTTC
clone size: NA; J gene: TRBJ2-3; V gene: TRBV19; D gene: NA; CDR3 protein: CASSARTSTDTQYF; CDR3 DNA: TGTGCCAGTAGTGCGCGAACTAGCACAGATACGCAGTATTTT
clone size: NA; J gene: TRBJ1-4; V gene: TRBV5-4; D gene: NA; CDR3 protein: CASSFGSNEKLFF; CDR3 DNA: TGTGCCAGCAGCTTCGGCTCTAATGAAAAACTGTTTTTT
clone size: NA; J gene: TRBJ2-1; V gene: TRBV5-1; D gene: NA; CDR3 protein: CASSLTGRGVYNEQFF; CDR3 DNA: TGCGCCAGCAGCTTGACGGGAAGAGGGGTCTACAATGAGCAGTTCTTC
clone size: NA; J gene: TRBJ1-1; V gene: TRBV7-2; D gene: TRBD1; CDR3 protein: CASRYTGGSNTEAFF; CDR3 DNA: TGTGCCAGCAGATATACAGGGGGCTCGAACACTGAAGCTTTCTTT
clone size: NA; J gene: TRBJ2-2; V gene: TRBV10-2; D gene: NA; CDR3 protein: CASAGARGTGELFF; CDR3 DNA: TGCGCCAGCGCCGGAGCCCGTGGCACCGGGGAGCTGTTTTTT
clone size: many; J gene: TRBJ2-1; V gene: TRBV7-9; D gene: TRBD1; CDR3 protein: CASSPRDRVRAYNEQFF; CDR3 DNA: TGTGCCAGCAGCCCCCGGGACAGGGTTCGGGCTTACAATGAGCAGTTCTTC
clone size: NA; J gene: TRBJ1-1; V gene: TRBV19; D gene: NA; CDR3 protein: CASSISKEGSAEAFF; CDR3 DNA: TGTGCCAGTAGTATTAGCAAGGAGGGGTCGGCTGAAGCTTTCTTT
clone size: once; J gene: TRBJ1-2; V gene: TRBV28; D gene: TRBD1; CDR3 protein: CASRIRTGLSPYGYTF; CDR3 DNA: TGTGCCAGCAGAATTAGGACAGGGCTATCCCCCTATGGCTACACCTTC
clone size: once; J gene: TRBJ2-7; V gene: TRBV11-2; D gene: NA; CDR3 protein: CASSPDLGGYEQYF; CDR3 DNA: TGTGCCAGCAGCCCAGATCTCGGGGGATACGAGCAGTACTTC